Each of the 3 T cell receptor beta chains below was sequenced from the same sample in a study of blood T cell repertoires in COVID-19. Sequencing used immunoSEQ multiplex PCR; TCRdb keeps in-frame clones, though not all of them. The top ten clones hold 2.5% to 3.5% of a sample with around 200,000 clones, 80% to 90% of them seen once. The sample consisted of peripheral blood. These receptors all stem from a man aged 50 to 59 with active or convalescent COVID-19.

The V call is TRBV30, the J call TRBJ1-5; 9 bases are shared with TRBD1. The CDR3 contains 16 residues. V lost 0 bases and J lost 3; bases outside the gene matches: 6. Germline CDR1 GTSNPN, CDR2 SVGIG (reference sequence). CDR3 bases: TGTGCCTGGAGTGTATGGGGACAGGGATCCAATCAGCCCCAGCATTTT. Residues: CAWSVWGQGSNQPQHF.

The CDR3 loop reads CATSAGTRETQYF. CDR3 bases: TGTGCCACCAGTGCCGGGACTAGAGAGACCCAGTACTTC. The chain links TRBV24-1 to TRBJ2-5; 8 bases fit TRBD2. CDR1 is KGHDR and CDR2 is SFDVKD in the germline V gene. This CDR3 has 13 amino acids. The V gene end was trimmed by 5 bases and the J gene end by 4 bases; junction bases not matched to a gene: 2.

V gene TRBV5-4 combines with J gene TRBJ2-7; 8 bases map to TRBD2. Germline lookup yields CDR1 SGHNT and CDR2 YYREEE (reference sequence). CDR3 length: 14 residues. V gave up 4 bases and J gave up 1 base; unmatched junction bases: 4. CDR3 amino acids: CASSTGLVSYEQYF. CDR3 nucleotide sequence: TGTGCCAGCAGCACGGGACTAGTATCCTACGAGCAGTACTTC.